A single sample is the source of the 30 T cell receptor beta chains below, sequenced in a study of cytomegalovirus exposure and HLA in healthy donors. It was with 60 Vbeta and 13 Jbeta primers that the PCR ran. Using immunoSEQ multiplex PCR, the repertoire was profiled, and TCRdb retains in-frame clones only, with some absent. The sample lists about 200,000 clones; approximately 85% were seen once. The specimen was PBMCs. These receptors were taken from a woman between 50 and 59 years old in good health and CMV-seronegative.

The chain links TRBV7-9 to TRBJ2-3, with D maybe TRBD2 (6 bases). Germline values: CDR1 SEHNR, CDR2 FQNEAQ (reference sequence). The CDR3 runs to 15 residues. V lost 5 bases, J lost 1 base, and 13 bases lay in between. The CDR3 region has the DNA TGTGCCAGCAGCGAAGCGACGGGGGGCACAGATACGCAGTATTTT. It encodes CASSEATGGTDTQYF. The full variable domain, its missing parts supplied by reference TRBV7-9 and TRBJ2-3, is DTGVSQNPRHKITKRGQNVTFRCDPISEHNRLYWYRQTLGQGPEFLTYFQNEAQLEKSRLLSDRFSAERPKGSFSTLEIQRTEQGDSAMYLCASSEATGGTDTQYFGPGTRLTVL.

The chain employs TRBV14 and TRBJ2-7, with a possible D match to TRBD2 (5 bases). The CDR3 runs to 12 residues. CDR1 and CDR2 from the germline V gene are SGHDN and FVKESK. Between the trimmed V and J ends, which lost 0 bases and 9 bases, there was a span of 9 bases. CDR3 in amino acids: CASSQDMRVQYF. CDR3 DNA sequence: TGTGCCAGCAGCCAAGATATGAGGGTGCAGTACTTC.

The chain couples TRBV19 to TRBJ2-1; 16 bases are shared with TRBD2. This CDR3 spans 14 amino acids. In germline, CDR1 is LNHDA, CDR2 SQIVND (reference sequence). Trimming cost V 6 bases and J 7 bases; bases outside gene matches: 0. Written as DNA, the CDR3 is TGTGCCAGTAGGGGACTAGCGGGAGGGAATGAGCAGTTCTTC. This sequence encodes CASRGLAGGNEQFF.

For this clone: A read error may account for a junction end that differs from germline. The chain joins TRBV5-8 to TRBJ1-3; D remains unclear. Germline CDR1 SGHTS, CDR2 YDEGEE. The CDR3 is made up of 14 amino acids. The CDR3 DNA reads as TGTGCCAGCAGCTTGGCGGGAACTGGAAACACTATATATTTT. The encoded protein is CASSLAGTGNTIYF.

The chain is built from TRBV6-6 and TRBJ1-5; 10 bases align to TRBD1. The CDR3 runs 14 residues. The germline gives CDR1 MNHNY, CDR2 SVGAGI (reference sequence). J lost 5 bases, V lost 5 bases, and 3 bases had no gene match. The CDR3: CASSAGQGYQPQHF. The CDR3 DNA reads TGTGCCAGCAGTGCGGGACAGGGGTATCAGCCCCAGCATTTT.

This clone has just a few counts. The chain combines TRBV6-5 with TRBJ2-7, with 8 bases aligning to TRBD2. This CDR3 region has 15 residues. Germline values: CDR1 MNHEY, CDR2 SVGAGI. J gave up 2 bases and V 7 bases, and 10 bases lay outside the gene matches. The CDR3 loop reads CASMPESGSTYEQYF. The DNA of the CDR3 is TGTGCCAGCATGCCTGAGAGCGGGAGCACCTACGAGCAGTACTTC.

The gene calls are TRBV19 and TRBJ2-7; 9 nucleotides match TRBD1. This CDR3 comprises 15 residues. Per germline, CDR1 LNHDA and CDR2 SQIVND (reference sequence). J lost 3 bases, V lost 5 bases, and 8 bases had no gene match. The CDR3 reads CASSPAGQGLYEQYF. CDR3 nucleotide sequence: TGTGCCAGTAGTCCTGCGGGACAGGGACTCTACGAGCAGTACTTC.

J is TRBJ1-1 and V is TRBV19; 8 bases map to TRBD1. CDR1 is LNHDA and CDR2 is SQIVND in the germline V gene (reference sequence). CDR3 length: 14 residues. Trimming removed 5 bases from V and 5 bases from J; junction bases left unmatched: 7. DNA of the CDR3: TGTGCCAGTAGTCCCACGGACAGGGTGACTGAAGCTTTCTTT. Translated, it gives CASSPTDRVTEAFF.

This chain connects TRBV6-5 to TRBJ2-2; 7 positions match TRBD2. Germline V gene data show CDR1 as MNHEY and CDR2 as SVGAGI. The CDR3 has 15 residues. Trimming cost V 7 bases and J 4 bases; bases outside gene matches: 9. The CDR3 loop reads CASMGRALGTGELFF. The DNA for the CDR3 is TGTGCCAGCATGGGGAGGGCGCTGGGCACCGGGGAGCTGTTTTTT.

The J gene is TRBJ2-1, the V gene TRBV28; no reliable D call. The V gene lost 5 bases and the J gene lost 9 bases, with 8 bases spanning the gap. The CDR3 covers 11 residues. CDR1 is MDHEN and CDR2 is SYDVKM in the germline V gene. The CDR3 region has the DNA TGTGCCAGCAGTACGACACCTGAGCAGTTCTTC. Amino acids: CASSTTPEQFF.

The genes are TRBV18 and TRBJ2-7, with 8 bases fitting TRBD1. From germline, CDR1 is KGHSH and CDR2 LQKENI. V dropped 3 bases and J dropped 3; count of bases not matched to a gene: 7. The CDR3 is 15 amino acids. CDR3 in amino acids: CASSPAGTGNYEQYF. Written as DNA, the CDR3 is TGTGCCAGCTCACCCGCCGGGACAGGAAACTACGAGCAGTACTTC.

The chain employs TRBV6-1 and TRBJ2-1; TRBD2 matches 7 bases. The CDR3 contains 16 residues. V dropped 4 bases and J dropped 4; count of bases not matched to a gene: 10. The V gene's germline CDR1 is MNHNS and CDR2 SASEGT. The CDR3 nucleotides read TGTGCCAGCAGTGCCGGCAGTAGCGGGCAGTACAATGAGCAGTTCTTC. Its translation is CASSAGSSGQYNEQFF.

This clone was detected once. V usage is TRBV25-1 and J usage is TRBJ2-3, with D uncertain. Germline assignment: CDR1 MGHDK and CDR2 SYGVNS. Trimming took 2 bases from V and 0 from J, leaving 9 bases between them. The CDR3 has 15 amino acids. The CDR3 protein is CASSEGTTSTDTQYF. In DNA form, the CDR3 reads TGTGCCAGCAGTGAAGGTACTACTAGCACAGATACGCAGTATTTT. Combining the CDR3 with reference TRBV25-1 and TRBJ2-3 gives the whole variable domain EADIYQTPRYLVIGTGKKITLECSQTMGHDKMYWYQQDPGMELHLIHYSYGVNSTEKGDLSSESTVSRIRTEHFPLTLESARPSHTSQYLCASSEGTTSTDTQYFGPGTRLTVL.

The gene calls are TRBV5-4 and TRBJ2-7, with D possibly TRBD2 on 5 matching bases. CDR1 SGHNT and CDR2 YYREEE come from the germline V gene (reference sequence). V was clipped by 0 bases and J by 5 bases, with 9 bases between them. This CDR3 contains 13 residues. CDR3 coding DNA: TGTGCCAGCAGCTTGGCGGGAACCGACGAGCAGTACTTC. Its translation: CASSLAGTDEQYF.

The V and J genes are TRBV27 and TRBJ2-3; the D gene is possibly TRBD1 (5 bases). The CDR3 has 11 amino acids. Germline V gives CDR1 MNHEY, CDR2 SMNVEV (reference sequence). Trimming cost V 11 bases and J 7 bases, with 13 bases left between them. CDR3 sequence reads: CASKAGNTQYF. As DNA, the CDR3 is TGTGCCTCCAAAGCAGGGAATACGCAGTATTTT.

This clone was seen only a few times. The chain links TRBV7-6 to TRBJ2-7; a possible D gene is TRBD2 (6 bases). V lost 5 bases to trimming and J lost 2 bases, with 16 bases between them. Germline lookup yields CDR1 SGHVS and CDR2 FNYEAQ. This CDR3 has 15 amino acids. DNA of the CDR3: TGTGCCAGCAGCCCCCAGGAGGGAGAGACCTACGAGCAGTACTTC. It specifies CASSPQEGETYEQYF.

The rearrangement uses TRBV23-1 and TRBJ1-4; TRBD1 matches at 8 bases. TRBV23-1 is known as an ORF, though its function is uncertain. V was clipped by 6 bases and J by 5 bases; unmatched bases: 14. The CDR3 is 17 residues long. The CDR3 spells CASSHPWTGTGNEKLFF. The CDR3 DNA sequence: TGCGCCAGCAGCCACCCCTGGACAGGGACGGGCAATGAAAAACTGTTTTTT.

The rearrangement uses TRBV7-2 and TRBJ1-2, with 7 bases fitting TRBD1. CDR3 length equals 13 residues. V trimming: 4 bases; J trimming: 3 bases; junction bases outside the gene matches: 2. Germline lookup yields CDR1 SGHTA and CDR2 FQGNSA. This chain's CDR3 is CASSSQGHYGYTF. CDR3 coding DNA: TGTGCCAGCAGCTCACAGGGGCACTATGGCTACACCTTC.

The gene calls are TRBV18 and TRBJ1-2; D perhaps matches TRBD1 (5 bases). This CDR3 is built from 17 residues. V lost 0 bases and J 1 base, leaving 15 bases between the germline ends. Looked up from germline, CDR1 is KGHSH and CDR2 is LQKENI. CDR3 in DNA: TGTGCCAGCTCACCACCGATCGGGGGACCTAGTAACTATGGCTACACCTTC. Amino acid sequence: CASSPPIGGPSNYGYTF.

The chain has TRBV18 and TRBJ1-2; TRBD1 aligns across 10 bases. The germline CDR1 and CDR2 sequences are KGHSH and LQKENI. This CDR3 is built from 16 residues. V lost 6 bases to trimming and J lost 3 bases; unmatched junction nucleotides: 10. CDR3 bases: TGTGCCAGCTCCCTGGGACAGGGGCTGGTCTACTATGGCTACACCTTC. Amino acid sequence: CASSLGQGLVYYGYTF. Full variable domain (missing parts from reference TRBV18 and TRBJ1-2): NAGVMQNPRHLVRRRGQEARLRCSPMKGHSHVYWYRQLPEEGLKFMVYLQKENIIDESGMPKERFSAEFPKEGPSILRIQQVVRGDSAAYFCASSLGQGLVYYGYTFGSGTRLTVV.

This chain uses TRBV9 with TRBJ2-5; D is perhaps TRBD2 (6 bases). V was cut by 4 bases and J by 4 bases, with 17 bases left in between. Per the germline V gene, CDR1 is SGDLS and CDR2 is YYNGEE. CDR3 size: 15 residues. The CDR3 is CASSRDAGRVETQYF. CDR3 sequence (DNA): TGTGCCAGCAGCCGAGACGCGGGAAGGGTAGAGACCCAGTACTTC.

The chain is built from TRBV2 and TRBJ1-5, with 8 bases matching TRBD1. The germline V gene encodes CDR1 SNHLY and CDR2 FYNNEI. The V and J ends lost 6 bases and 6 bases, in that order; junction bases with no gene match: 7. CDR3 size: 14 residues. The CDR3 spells CASSDRGPGQPQHF. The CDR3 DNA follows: TGTGCCAGCAGCGACAGGGGCCCAGGTCAGCCCCAGCATTTT. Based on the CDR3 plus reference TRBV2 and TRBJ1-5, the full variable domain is EPEVTQTPSHQVTQMGQEVILRCVPISNHLYFYWYRQILGQKVEFLVSFYNNEISEKSEIFDDQFSVERPDGSNFTLKIRSTKLEDSAMYFCASSDRGPGQPQHFGDGTRLSIL.

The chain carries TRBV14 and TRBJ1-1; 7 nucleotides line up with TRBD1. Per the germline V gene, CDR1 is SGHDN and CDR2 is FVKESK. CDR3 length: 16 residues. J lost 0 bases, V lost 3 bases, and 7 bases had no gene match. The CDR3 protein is CASSHYRGNMNTEAFF. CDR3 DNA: TGTGCCAGCAGCCATTACAGGGGAAACATGAACACTGAAGCTTTCTTT. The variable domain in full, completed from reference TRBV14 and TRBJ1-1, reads EAGVTQFPSHSVIEKGQTVTLRCDPISGHDNLYWYRRVMGKEIKFLLHFVKESKQDESGMPNNRFLAERTGGTYSTLKVQPAELEDSGVYFCASSHYRGNMNTEAFFGQGTRLTVV.

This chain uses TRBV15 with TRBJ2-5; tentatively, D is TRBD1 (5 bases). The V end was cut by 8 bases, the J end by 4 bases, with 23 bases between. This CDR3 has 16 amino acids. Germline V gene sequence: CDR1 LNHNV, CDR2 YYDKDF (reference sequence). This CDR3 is CATRSGAANRVETQYF. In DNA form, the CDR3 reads TGTGCCACCCGCTCTGGGGCTGCCAACCGGGTAGAGACCCAGTACTTC.

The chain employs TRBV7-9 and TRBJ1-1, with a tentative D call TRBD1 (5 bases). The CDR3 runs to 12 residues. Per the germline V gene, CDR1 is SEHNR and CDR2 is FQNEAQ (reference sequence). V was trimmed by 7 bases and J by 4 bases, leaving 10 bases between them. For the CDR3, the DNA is TGTGCCAGCAACGGGGGAGGCACTGAAGCTTTCTTT. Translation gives CASNGGGTEAFF.

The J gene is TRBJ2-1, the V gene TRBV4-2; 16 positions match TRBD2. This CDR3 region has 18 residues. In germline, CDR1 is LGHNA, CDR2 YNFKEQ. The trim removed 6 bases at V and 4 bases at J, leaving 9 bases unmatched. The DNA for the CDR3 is TGTGCCAGCAGGAGTTCGGGACTAGCGGGAGGGACGTACAATGAGCAGTTCTTC. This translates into CASRSSGLAGGTYNEQFF.

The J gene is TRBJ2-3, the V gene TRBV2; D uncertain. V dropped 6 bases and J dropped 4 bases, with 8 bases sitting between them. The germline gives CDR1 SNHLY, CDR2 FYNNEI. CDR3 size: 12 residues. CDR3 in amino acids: CASSPTADTQYF. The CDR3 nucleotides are TGTGCCAGCAGCCCGACTGCAGATACGCAGTATTTT.

The CDR3 spells CAWSVGEEQYF. The CDR3 bases are TGTGCCTGGAGTGTTGGGGAGGAGCAGTACTTC. The chain carries TRBV30 and TRBJ2-7, with a weak D call TRBD2 (5 bases). Germline V gives CDR1 GTSNPN, CDR2 SVGIG (reference sequence). This CDR3 region has 11 residues. With 0 bases removed from V and 7 bases from J, the gap between germline ends came to 7 bases.

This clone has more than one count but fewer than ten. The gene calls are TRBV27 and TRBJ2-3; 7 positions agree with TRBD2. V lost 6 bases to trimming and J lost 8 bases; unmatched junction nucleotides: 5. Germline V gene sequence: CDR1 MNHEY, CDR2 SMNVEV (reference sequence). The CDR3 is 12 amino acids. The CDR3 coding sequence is TGTGCCAGCAGCACAAGCGGGACTACGCAGTATTTT. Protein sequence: CASSTSGTTQYF.

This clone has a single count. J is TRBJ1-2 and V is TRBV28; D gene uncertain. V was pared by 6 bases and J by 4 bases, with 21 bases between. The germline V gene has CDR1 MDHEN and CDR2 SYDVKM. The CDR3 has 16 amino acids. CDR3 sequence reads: CASSARSGKLGYGYTF. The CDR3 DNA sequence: TGTGCCAGCAGCGCTAGGTCGGGGAAATTGGGCTATGGCTACACCTTC.